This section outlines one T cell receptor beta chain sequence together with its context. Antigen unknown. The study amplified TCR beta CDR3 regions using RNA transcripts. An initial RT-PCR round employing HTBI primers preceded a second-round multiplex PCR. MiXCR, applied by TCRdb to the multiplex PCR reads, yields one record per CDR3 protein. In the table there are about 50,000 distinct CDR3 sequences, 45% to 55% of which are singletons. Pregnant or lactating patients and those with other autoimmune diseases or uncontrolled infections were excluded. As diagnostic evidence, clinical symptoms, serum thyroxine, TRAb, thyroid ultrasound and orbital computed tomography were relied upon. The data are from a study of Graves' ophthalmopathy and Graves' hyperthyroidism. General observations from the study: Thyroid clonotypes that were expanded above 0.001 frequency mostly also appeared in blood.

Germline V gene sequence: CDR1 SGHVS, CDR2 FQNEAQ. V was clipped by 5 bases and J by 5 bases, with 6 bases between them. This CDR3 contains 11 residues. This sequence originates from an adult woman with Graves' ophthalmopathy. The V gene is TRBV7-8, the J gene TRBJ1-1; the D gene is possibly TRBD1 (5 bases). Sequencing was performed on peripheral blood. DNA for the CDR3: TGTGCCAGCAGCAGGGGAACTGAAGCTTTCTTT. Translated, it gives CASSRGTEAFF.